Shown below are 27 T cell receptor beta chains from a single sample sequenced in a study of blood T cells in healthy people across ages. The second PCR ran about 6 to 11 cycles with a sample-barcoded 5' primer and J-beta primers. TCRdb ran MiXCR on the 5' RACE reads and lists one entry per CDR3 protein. The data hold some 1.5 million distinct CDR3 sequences, with 40% to 45% observed a single time. Material for sequencing was blood. These receptors all come from a woman under 30 in good health.

V gene TRBV4-1 combines with J gene TRBJ2-5; D gene uncertain. The CDR3 runs to 15 residues. V lost 1 base, J lost 11 bases, and 20 bases lay in between. CDR1 and CDR2 (germline): MGHRA, YSYEKL. CDR3 loop: CASSQADVTIEEQYF. The CDR3 nucleotides are TGCGCCAGCAGCCAAGCGGACGTTACTATAGAGGAGCAGTACTTC.

There are a few counts of this clonotype. The gene calls are TRBV5-1 and TRBJ2-3; the D is unclear. The CDR3 contains 14 residues. Germline CDR1 reads SGHRS; CDR2 reads YFSETQ. V lost 6 bases and J 3 bases, leaving 14 bases between the germline ends. The CDR3 DNA reads TGCGCCAGCACCCTCAGACTGGGGACAGATACGCAGTATTTT. This gives the protein CASTLRLGTDTQYF.

The chain carries TRBV6-5 and TRBJ2-7, with a tentative D call TRBD1 (6 bases). The V gene's germline CDR1 is MNHEY and CDR2 SVGAGI. Trimming took 7 bases from V and 5 from J, leaving 24 bases between them. This CDR3 spans 16 amino acids. The CDR3 loop reads CASKGDGGQVLHEQYF. The CDR3 DNA follows: TGTGCCAGCAAGGGGGATGGGGGTCAAGTCCTCCACGAGCAGTACTTC.

The V gene is TRBV27, the J gene TRBJ1-3; possible D gene TRBD1, 5 bases. Trimming removed 3 bases from V and 1 base from J, with 19 bases in between. The germline gives CDR1 MNHEY, CDR2 SMNVEV (reference sequence). The CDR3 is 18 amino acids. This CDR3 reads CASSFRQGGIGSGNTIYF. CDR3 bases: TGTGCCAGCAGTTTCCGCCAGGGTGGGATCGGATCTGGAAACACCATATATTTT.

This clonotype was detected only a few times. The V gene is TRBV12-5, the J gene TRBJ1-4, with no clear D. The germline V gene encodes CDR1 LGHNT and CDR2 FRNRAP. The V end lost 6 bases, the J end lost 5 bases, and 4 bases lay between the germline ends. This CDR3 is 11 amino acids long. CDR3 loop: CASGGNEKLFF. In nucleotides, the CDR3 is TGTGCTAGTGGCGGGAATGAAAAACTGTTTTTT.

This rearrangement joins TRBV9 to TRBJ2-1; 7 bases align to TRBD2. The V gene end was trimmed by 0 bases and the J gene end by 3 bases; junction bases not matched to a gene: 6. This CDR3 contains 16 residues. CDR1 and CDR2 from the germline V gene are SGDLS and YYNGEE. The DNA for the CDR3 is TGTGCCAGCAGCGTAGTCGGCGGGAGCTACTACAATGAGCAGTTCTTC. This codes for CASSVVGGSYYNEQFF.

The V and J genes are TRBV7-6 and TRBJ2-5, with 8 bases fitting TRBD1. Germline V gene data show CDR1 as SGHVS and CDR2 as FNYEAQ. The CDR3 consists of 16 residues. V lost 1 base to trimming and J lost 11 bases; unmatched junction nucleotides: 15. The CDR3 DNA reads TGTGCCAGCAGCTTAGATCAGGGGGCATCCGTGGGAGAGCAGTACTTC. The encoded protein is CASSLDQGASVGEQYF. Complete variable domain (other parts from reference TRBV7-6 and TRBJ2-5): GAGVSQSPRYKVTKRGQDVALRCDPISGHVSLYWYRQALGQGPEFLTYFNYEAQQDKSGLPNDRFSAERPEGSISTLTIQRTEQRDSAMYRCASSLDQGASVGEQYFGPGTRLLVL.

The chain uses TRBV9 and TRBJ2-4; perhaps TRBD2 as D (6 bases). Matching the DNA end better, TRBJ2-7 makes the J call doubtful. The CDR3 has 13 residues. The germline gives CDR1 SGDLS, CDR2 YYNGEE. CDR3 sequence reads: CASSVAGRNEQYF. The CDR3 DNA follows: TGTGCCAGCAGCGTAGCTGGGAGGAACGAGCAGTACTTC.

This clonotype showed up just a few times. J is TRBJ1-1 and V is TRBV6-5; 7 nucleotides align to TRBD1. Trimming at V came to 6 bases and at J to 3 bases, leaving 7 bases not matched to a gene. The CDR3 totals 14 residues. The germline V gene encodes CDR1 MNHEY and CDR2 SVGAGI. CDR3 residues: CASSPGTAYTEAFF. Here the CDR3 DNA reads TGTGCCAGCAGCCCGGGGACAGCTTACACTGAAGCTTTCTTT.

The rearrangement links TRBV10-3 to TRBJ1-1, with D maybe TRBD1 (6 bases). V lost 6 bases to trimming and J lost 2 bases, with 10 bases between them. The CDR3 runs 13 residues. Germline CDR1 is ENHRY and CDR2 is SYGVKD. DNA for the CDR3: TGTGCCATCAGGGAGGGGGGTAACACTGAAGCTTTCTTT. Protein product: CAIREGGNTEAFF.

This clonotype was recorded at least ten times. The chain uses TRBV12-3 or TRBV12-4 and TRBJ1-2; 7 nucleotides match TRBD1. Trimming removed 6 bases from V and 4 bases from J; junction bases left unmatched: 5. This CDR3 contains 13 residues. The CDR3 bases are TGTGCCAGCAGCCTCAGGGGGACCTATGGCTACACCTTC. This translates into CASSLRGTYGYTF.

The chain links TRBV7-2 to TRBJ2-7; D may be TRBD2 (6 bases). CDR3 size: 14 residues. The germline CDR1 and CDR2 sequences are SGHTA and FQGNSA. The V and J ends lost 5 bases and 3 bases respectively, with 14 bases between them. This chain's CDR3 is CASSPKGRDYEQYF. For the CDR3, the DNA is TGTGCCAGCAGCCCAAAAGGGCGGGACTACGAGCAGTACTTC.

The V gene is TRBV25-1, the J gene TRBJ2-7; the D gene is possibly TRBD2 (5 bases). The CDR3 has 13 amino acids. Germline V gives CDR1 MGHDK, CDR2 SYGVNS. V was pared by 3 bases and J by 7 bases, with 13 bases between. The CDR3 nucleotides are TGTGCCAGCAGTGAGGAGGCATACAATGAGCAGTACTTC. As protein: CASSEEAYNEQYF.

The CDR3 region is CASSLTSGSYTF. The DNA for the CDR3 is TGTGCCAGCAGCCTAACTTCAGGGAGCTACACCTTC. The chain employs TRBV11-1 and TRBJ1-2; TRBD1 is a possible D gene (5 bases). The germline V and J ends were trimmed by 5 bases and 9 bases, with 13 bases remaining between them. CDR1 and CDR2 from the germline V gene are SGHAT and FQDESV (reference sequence). The CDR3 has 12 amino acids. The full variable domain, completed using reference TRBV11-1 and TRBJ1-2, is EAEVAQSPRYKITEKSQAVAFWCDPISGHATLYWYRQILGQGPELLVQFQDESVVDDSQLPKDRFSAERLKGVDSTLKIQPAELGDSAMYLCASSLTSGSYTFGSGTRLTVV.

The rearrangement links TRBV15 to TRBJ1-5; D unclear. The CDR3 is made up of 15 amino acids. Germline V gives CDR1 LNHNV, CDR2 YYDKDF (reference sequence). Trimming removed 3 bases from V and 3 bases from J, with 12 bases in between. CDR3 loop: CATSRPSRLNQPQHF. CDR3 in DNA: TGTGCCACCAGCAGGCCGTCCCGGCTCAATCAGCCCCAGCATTTT.

The chain carries TRBV4-3 and TRBJ2-3, with 8 nucleotides matching TRBD2. J gave up 8 bases and V 0 bases, and 7 bases lay outside the gene matches. CDR1 and CDR2 from the germline V gene are LGHNA and YSLEER. CDR3 length: 15 residues. As DNA, the CDR3 is TGCGCCAGCAGCCAAGATGGAGCGGGGGTTGCTACGCAGTATTTT. Amino acid sequence: CASSQDGAGVATQYF.

The rearrangement links TRBV12-3 or TRBV12-4 to TRBJ2-5, with 9 bases identical to TRBD2. The CDR3 spans 15 residues. V shed 3 bases, J shed 1 base, and the junction held 3 bases outside the gene matches. The CDR3 region is CASSFPAGGQETQYF. The CDR3 DNA is TGTGCCAGCAGTTTCCCAGCGGGGGGCCAAGAGACCCAGTACTTC.

V and J are TRBV19 and TRBJ1-2; no clear D. Germline V CDR1 and CDR2: LNHDA, SQIVND (reference sequence). The length of the CDR3 is 15 residues. Deletions cut 9 bases from V and 6 bases from J, with 23 bases between. The CDR3 region is CASRTARGSDHGYTF. The CDR3 DNA follows: TGTGCCAGCAGGACGGCGCGGGGAAGTGATCATGGCTACACCTTC. The variable domain in full, with the rest retrieved from reference TRBV19 and TRBJ1-2, is DGGITQSPKYLFRKEGQNVTLSCEQNLNHDAMYWYRQDPGQGLRLIYYSQIVNDFQKGDIAEGYSVSREKKESFPLTVTSAQKNPTAFYLCASRTARGSDHGYTFGSGTRLTVV.

This clonotype was seen a single time. The V call is TRBV11-2, the J call TRBJ2-5; TRBD2 matches 7 bases. With 5 bases clipped from V and 11 bases from J, the junction kept 20 bases outside the gene matches. The CDR3 totals 16 residues. CDR1 is SGHAT and CDR2 is FQNNGV in the germline V gene. The CDR3 DNA follows: TGTGCCAGCAGCCCCCGGGTTAGCGGGCCCTACAATGAGCAGTACTTC. This codes for CASSPRVSGPYNEQYF.

This clonotype was counted between two and nine times. The chain is built from TRBV29-1 and TRBJ1-4; D is uncertain. Trimming shortened V by 4 bases and J by 4 bases, and 7 bases separated the two germline ends. CDR1 and CDR2 (germline): SQVTM, ANQGSEA. The CDR3 contains 12 residues. The CDR3 bases are TGCAGCGTTGTTGGGGTTAATGAAAAACTGTTTTTT. This gives the protein CSVVGVNEKLFF.

The gene calls are TRBV29-1 and TRBJ2-7; 16 nucleotides agree with TRBD2. Per the germline V gene, CDR1 is SQVTM and CDR2 is ANQGSEA. The CDR3 has 15 amino acids. The V and J ends lost 5 bases and 2 bases, in that order; junction bases with no gene match: 3. CDR3 coding DNA: TGCAGCGTTTCGGGACTAGCGGGAGGGCCCTACGAGCAGTACTTC. This encodes CSVSGLAGGPYEQYF.

This clonotype has only a few counts. The CDR3 DNA sequence: TGTGCCAGCAGTATCCGGACAGGGCCCTACAATGAGCAGTTCTTC. Protein product: CASSIRTGPYNEQFF. The chain couples TRBV27 to TRBJ2-1, with 8 bases aligning to TRBD1. V was clipped by 5 bases and J by 2 bases; unmatched bases: 5. This CDR3 is 15 amino acids long. CDR1 MNHEY and CDR2 SMNVEV come from the germline V gene (reference sequence).

V usage is TRBV7-2 and J usage is TRBJ2-1; 8 bases match TRBD2. The length of the CDR3 is 13 residues. CDR1 SGHTA and CDR2 FQGNSA come from the germline V gene. The ends lost 6 bases at V and 9 bases at J; junction bases unmatched: 7. The CDR3, as DNA: TGTGCCAGCAGGACAGCGGGGGTGGGTGAGCAGTTCTTC. It translates to CASRTAGVGEQFF.

This sequence joins TRBV2 and TRBJ1-2; 8 bases line up with TRBD1. The trim removed 6 bases at V and 4 bases at J, leaving 7 bases unmatched. There are 14 residues in the CDR3. CDR1 and CDR2 from the germline V gene are SNHLY and FYNNEI. CDR3 DNA sequence: TGTGCCAGCAGGGGACGGGACAGGACCTATGGCTACACCTTC. Residues: CASRGRDRTYGYTF.

This clonotype has a handful of counts. The gene calls are TRBV18 and TRBJ2-1; tentative D call: TRBD2 (6 bases). Germline loops: CDR1 KGHSH, CDR2 LQKENI. The CDR3 runs 15 residues. Trimming left V 5 bases short and J 2 bases short, with 13 bases between. For the CDR3, the DNA is TGTGCCAGCTCATTGCGGGACCCCACCTACAATGAGCAGTTCTTC. This translates into CASSLRDPTYNEQFF.

The sample holds a few counts of this clonotype. V gene TRBV28 combines with J gene TRBJ2-3; 8 bases fit TRBD2. This CDR3 contains 16 residues. Trimming removed 3 bases from V and 2 bases from J; junction bases left unmatched: 7. The germline gives CDR1 MDHEN, CDR2 SYDVKM. Here the CDR3 DNA reads TGTGCCAGCAGTTTTGGAAGCGGGAGCCCCACAGATACGCAGTATTTT. It specifies CASSFGSGSPTDTQYF. Full variable domain (rest looked up from reference TRBV28 and TRBJ2-3): DVKVTQSSRYLVKRTGEKVFLECVQDMDHENMFWYRQDPGLGLRLIYFSYDVKMKEKGDIPEGYSVSREKKERFSLILESASTNQTSMYLCASSFGSGSPTDTQYFGPGTRLTVL.

V gene TRBV20-1 combines with J gene TRBJ2-3, with 8 bases that match TRBD1. Trimming at V came to 1 base and at J to 5 bases, leaving 8 bases not matched to a gene. The germline gives CDR1 DFQATT, CDR2 SNEGSKA (reference sequence). This CDR3 spans 15 amino acids. The chain's CDR3 is CSARGRQGAGDTQYF. CDR3 coding DNA: TGCAGTGCTAGAGGCCGGCAGGGGGCGGGAGATACGCAGTATTTT.